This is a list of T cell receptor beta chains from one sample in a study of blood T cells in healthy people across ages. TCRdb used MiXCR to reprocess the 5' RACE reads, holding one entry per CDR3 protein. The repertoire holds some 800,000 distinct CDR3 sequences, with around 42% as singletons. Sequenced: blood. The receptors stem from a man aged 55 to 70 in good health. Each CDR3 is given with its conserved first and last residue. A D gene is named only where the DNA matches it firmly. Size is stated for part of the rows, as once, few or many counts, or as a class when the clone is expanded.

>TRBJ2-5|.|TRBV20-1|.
CSARESVIETQYF
TGCAGTGCTAGAGAGTCTGTGATTGAGACCCAGTACTTC
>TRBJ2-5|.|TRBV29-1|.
CSVAYKTNEQYF
TGCAGCGTCGCCTACAAGACCAATGAGCAGTACTTC
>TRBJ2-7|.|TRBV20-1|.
CRALSGSSYEQYF
TGCAGGGCCCTGAGCGGAAGCTCCTACGAGCAGTACTTC
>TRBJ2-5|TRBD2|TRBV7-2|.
CTSSQSGGAVETQYF
TGTACCAGCAGCCAGAGCGGGGGGGCAGTTGAGACCCAGTACTTC
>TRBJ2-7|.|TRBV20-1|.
CSAREPHGDYEQYF
TGCAGTGCTAGAGAGCCCCACGGTGACTACGAGCAGTACTTC
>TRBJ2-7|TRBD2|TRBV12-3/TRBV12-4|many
CASTQRASGGPYYEQYF
TGTGCCAGCACCCAACGGGCTAGCGGGGGGCCGTACTACGAGCAGTACTTC
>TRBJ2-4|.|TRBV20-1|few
CSATPPQLDKNIQYF
TGCAGTGCCACCCCACCCCAACTTGACAAAAACATTCAGTACTTC
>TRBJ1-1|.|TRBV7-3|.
CASSLMAVNTEAFF
TGTGCCAGCAGCTTAATGGCAGTGAACACTGAAGCTTTCTTT
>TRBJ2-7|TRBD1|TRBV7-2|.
CASSLGPGGTYERYF
TGTGCCAGCAGCTTAGGGCCAGGGGGAACCTACGAGCGGTACTTC
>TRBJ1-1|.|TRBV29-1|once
CSVRRGTEAFF
TGCAGCGTCCGACGGGGGACTGAAGCTTTCTTT
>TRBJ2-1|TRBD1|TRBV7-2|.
CASSHWTGEQFF
TGTGCCAGCAGCCATTGGACAGGCGAGCAGTTCTTC
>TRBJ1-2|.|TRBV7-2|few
CASSLGFLQSGYGYTF
TGTGCCAGCAGCTTAGGCTTCCTCCAAAGCGGCTATGGCTACACCTTC
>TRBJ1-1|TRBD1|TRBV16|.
CASSLDRVSNTEAFF
TGTGCCAGCAGCCTCGACAGGGTTTCGAACACTGAAGCTTTCTTT
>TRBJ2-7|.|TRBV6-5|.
CASSYSQYRGYEQYF
TGTGCCAGCAGTTACTCCCAGTATCGGGGCTACGAGCAGTACTTC
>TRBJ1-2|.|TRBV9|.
CASSVAPQTNYGYTF
TGTGCCAGCAGCGTAGCTCCACAGACAAACTATGGCTACACCTTC
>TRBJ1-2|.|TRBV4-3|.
CASPPMIPLDYGYTF
TGCGCCAGCCCCCCGATGATCCCTCTGGACTATGGCTACACCTTC
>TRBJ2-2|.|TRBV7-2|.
CASSLVAVEATGELFF
TGTGCCAGCAGCTTAGTTGCGGTAGAGGCCACCGGGGAGCTGTTTTTT
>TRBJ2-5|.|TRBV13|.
CASSLRVGAQETQYF
TGTGCCAGCAGCTTAAGGGTTGGGGCCCAAGAGACCCAGTACTTC
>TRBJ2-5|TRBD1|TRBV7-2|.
CASSKWGGQGAETQYF
TGTGCCAGCAGCAAATGGGGGGGACAGGGGGCGGAGACCCAGTACTTC
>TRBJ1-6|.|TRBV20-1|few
CSVPGRDNSPLHF
TGCAGTGTGCCGGGTCGGGATAATTCACCCCTCCACTTT
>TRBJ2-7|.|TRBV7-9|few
CASSSGHSSYEQYF
TGTGCCAGCAGTTCCGGACATTCCTCCTACGAGCAGTACTTC
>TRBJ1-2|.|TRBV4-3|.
CASSQDSHLGNKGVEVDYGYTF
TGCGCCAGCAGCCAAGATTCCCATTTAGGGAACAAAGGGGTTGAAGTCGACTATGGCTACACCTTC